The 21 T cell receptor beta chains reported below all come from one sample, sequenced in a study of blood T cell repertoires in COVID-19. Produced via immunoSEQ multiplex PCR; TCRdb's table is partial and in-frame only. Of approximately 440,000 clones in the sample, 88% were seen once. Input material: peripheral blood. These TCRs come from a woman aged 45 to 65 with COVID-19, enrolled during active disease.

This chain links TRBV11-2 with TRBJ1-4, with D unresolved. V was clipped by 2 bases and J by 7 bases, with 11 bases between them. The CDR3 loop spans 14 amino acids. Germline V lookup: CDR1 SGHAT, CDR2 FQNNGV. Here the CDR3 reads CASSLPIPGEKLFF. In DNA, the CDR3 is TGTGCCAGCAGCTTACCTATACCTGGTGAAAAACTGTTTTTT.

This chain joins TRBV3-1 (or the pseudogene TRBV3-2) and TRBJ1-3; 10 positions match TRBD1. V lost 4 bases to trimming and J lost 7 bases; unmatched junction nucleotides: 4. CDR3 length: 14 amino acids. Germline V gives CDR1 LGHDT, CDR2 YNNKEL (reference sequence). The CDR3 here is CASSPGTGENTIYF. The CDR3 DNA reads as TGTGCCAGCAGCCCCGGGACAGGGGAGAACACCATATATTTT.

The rearrangement links TRBV12-5 to TRBJ1-5, with TRBD1 as a possible D gene (6 bases). V was pared by 3 bases and J by 1 base, with 16 bases between. This CDR3 is built from 17 residues. Germline-derived CDR1 and CDR2 are LGHNT and FRNRAP. The CDR3 sequence: CASGFLSNRVSNQPQHF. The DNA of the CDR3 is TGTGCTAGTGGTTTTCTTTCCAACAGGGTAAGCAATCAGCCCCAGCATTTT.

The chain uses TRBV18 and TRBJ2-3, with 9 bases that match TRBD2. The CDR3 is 17 amino acids. The V gene's germline CDR1 is KGHSH and CDR2 LQKENI. Germline trimming cut 4 bases from V and 3 bases from J; bases unmatched to any gene: 11. DNA for the CDR3: TGTGCCAGCTCACTAAGCACGCGGGGGGGCCTAACAGATACGCAGTATTTT. It yields the protein CASSLSTRGGLTDTQYF.

The chain couples TRBV10-3 to TRBJ1-2, with 7 nucleotides matching TRBD1. From germline, CDR1 is ENHRY and CDR2 SYGVKD. J gave up 8 bases and V 0 bases, and 9 bases lay outside the gene matches. This CDR3 is 15 amino acids long. The CDR3 DNA reads as TGTGCCATCAGTGAGTCCCGCCAGGGGGATCAGGGCTACACCTTC. Its protein product is CAISESRQGDQGYTF.

The V call is TRBV7-8, the J call TRBJ2-7, with a tentative D call TRBD1 (6 bases). Trimming took 1 base from V and 6 from J, leaving 10 bases between them. The CDR3 is 13 amino acids. The germline gives CDR1 SGHVS, CDR2 FQNEAQ. The CDR3 sequence is CASSLGGQIEQYF. CDR3 coding DNA: TGTGCCAGCAGCTTAGGGGGGCAGATCGAGCAGTACTTC.

The genes are TRBV2 and TRBJ2-2; 12 positions agree with TRBD1. The CDR3 is made up of 18 amino acids. Germline assignment: CDR1 SNHLY and CDR2 FYNNEI. V dropped 8 bases and J dropped 4; count of bases not matched to a gene: 14. Written as DNA, the CDR3 is TGTGCCAGCCCAGCCCCGGGACAGGGGGCGCGGGGCACCGGGGAGCTGTTTTTT. It is translated as CASPAPGQGARGTGELFF.

V and J are TRBV5-1 and TRBJ2-4, with 7 bases matching TRBD2. This CDR3 is built from 14 residues. The J segment lost 7 bases and the V segment lost 4 bases, leaving 8 bases of the junction unmatched. Germline CDR1 is SGHRS and CDR2 is YFSETQ. The CDR3 region is CASSTEGTTNIQYF. The CDR3 DNA is TGCGCCAGCAGCACAGAAGGGACTACCAACATTCAGTACTTC.

The chain combines TRBV27 with TRBJ1-5; 9 positions agree with TRBD1. Germline V gives CDR1 MNHEY, CDR2 SMNVEV (reference sequence). V shed 1 base and J 6 bases; nucleotides not matched to a gene: 10. This CDR3 has 17 amino acids. CDR3 in amino acids: CASSLFSTGGFPQPQHF. The CDR3 DNA follows: TGTGCCAGCAGTTTATTCTCAACAGGGGGCTTCCCTCAGCCCCAGCATTTT.

The J gene is TRBJ1-1, the V gene TRBV10-1, with 8 bases identical to TRBD1. Germline V gene sequence: CDR1 WNHNN, CDR2 SYGVQD (reference sequence). The CDR3 has 13 amino acids. The junction had 3 bases not matched to a gene; V was cut back by 8 bases and J by 1 base. CDR3 DNA: TGCGCCAGCTCCGGACAGGGGAACACTGAAGCTTTCTTT. Translation gives CASSGQGNTEAFF.

This chain joins TRBV5-6 and TRBJ1-1, with D unresolved. The CDR3 contains 13 residues. Trimming removed 5 bases at V and 1 base at J, with 9 bases between. From germline, CDR1 is SGHDT and CDR2 YYEEEE. CDR3 amino acids: CASRSTANTEAFF. The CDR3 DNA sequence: TGTGCCAGCAGAAGTACAGCGAACACTGAAGCTTTCTTT.

V is TRBV5-6 and J is TRBJ2-1; the D gene is possibly TRBD1 (6 bases). This CDR3 contains 17 residues. V was pared by 2 bases and J by 0 bases, with 15 bases between. CDR1 SGHDT and CDR2 YYEEEE come from the germline V gene. CDR3 amino acids: CASSFWGPMSSYNEQFF. CDR3 sequence (DNA): TGTGCCAGCAGCTTTTGGGGGCCGATGAGCTCCTACAATGAGCAGTTCTTC. The whole variable domain, remainder taken from reference TRBV5-6 and TRBJ2-1, is DAGVTQSPTHLIKTRGQQVTLRCSPKSGHDTVSWYQQALGQGPQFIFQYYEEEERQRGNFPDRFSGHQFPNYSSELNVNALLLGDSALYLCASSFWGPMSSYNEQFFGPGTRLTVL.

This clone was seen a single time. The chain links TRBV4-2 to TRBJ1-2, with 7 bases aligning to TRBD1. From germline, CDR1 is LGHNA and CDR2 YNFKEQ. There are 11 residues in the CDR3. The ends lost 2 bases at V and 12 bases at J; junction bases unmatched: 3. The CDR3 DNA reads TGTGCCAGCAGCCAAAACAGGGGCCACACCTTC. Its protein product is CASSQNRGHTF.

The chain is built from TRBV3-1 (or the pseudogene TRBV3-2) and TRBJ1-4, with a weak D call TRBD1 (6 bases). Trimming left V 0 bases short and J 5 bases short, with 10 bases between. Looked up from germline, CDR1 is LGHDT and CDR2 is YNNKEL (reference sequence). The CDR3 runs 15 residues. This chain's CDR3 is CASSQDWQGNEKLFF. The CDR3 DNA reads TGTGCCAGCAGCCAAGATTGGCAGGGGAATGAAAAACTGTTTTTT.

Details on this clone: Because the CDR3's place on the DNA is in doubt, the DNA is left out and the CDR3 is given as listed by TCRdb. The chain carries TRBV7-9 and TRBJ2-1; the table's TRBD2 call for D was not verified on the DNA. The germline V gene has CDR1 SEHNR and CDR2 FQNEAQ (reference sequence). The CDR3 length is 16 residues, termini included. CDR3 residues: CASSFGSGGGHNEQFF.

The rearrangement links TRBV4-1 to TRBJ2-2, with D maybe TRBD2 (6 bases). Germline CDR1 is MGHRA and CDR2 is YSYEKL. Deletions cut 0 bases from V and 5 bases from J, with 16 bases between. The CDR3 totals 17 residues. The CDR3 reads CASSQDRTSLPTGELFF. The DNA for the CDR3 is TGCGCCAGCAGCCAAGATCGAACTAGCCTCCCAACCGGGGAGCTGTTTTTT.

The V gene is TRBV5-1, the J gene TRBJ1-6, with D possibly matching TRBD1 (5 bases). The CDR3 has 16 amino acids. V was cut by 0 bases and J by 7 bases, with 14 bases left in between. Germline CDR1 SGHRS, CDR2 YFSETQ. Here the CDR3 reads CASSLESRGGNSPLHF. The CDR3 DNA reads TGCGCCAGCAGCTTGGAGTCCCGCGGGGGGAATTCACCCCTCCACTTT.

DNA for the CDR3: TGTGCCAGCTCCCTGGACAGCCGCTACGAGCAGTACTTC. As protein: CASSLDSRYEQYF. V gene TRBV27 combines with J gene TRBJ2-7; maybe TRBD1 (6 bases). Trimming shortened V by 8 bases and J by 3 bases, and 14 bases separated the two germline ends. CDR1 is MNHEY and CDR2 is SMNVEV in the germline V gene (reference sequence). CDR3 length: 13 amino acids.

As DNA, the CDR3 is TGTGCCAGCAGTGAATTCCGGAGCTATGGCTACACCTTC. This gives the protein CASSEFRSYGYTF. V and J are TRBV2 and TRBJ1-2, with no clear D. From germline, CDR1 is SNHLY and CDR2 FYNNEI. This CDR3 has 13 residues. V lost 2 bases and J 4 bases, leaving 8 bases between the germline ends.

The chain couples TRBV5-1 to TRBJ2-3, with 9 bases fitting TRBD2. Looked up from germline, CDR1 is SGHRS and CDR2 is YFSETQ. The CDR3 is 16 amino acids. V shed 1 base, J shed 1 base, and the junction held 4 bases outside the gene matches. The CDR3 is CASSLSKRGGTDTQYF. The CDR3 nucleotides are TGCGCCAGCAGCTTGAGTAAGCGGGGGGGCACAGATACGCAGTATTTT.

This clone was picked up a small number of times. The chain has TRBV12-3 or TRBV12-4 and TRBJ1-5; 7 bases are shared with TRBD1. The V gene end was trimmed by 3 bases and the J gene end by 16 bases; junction bases not matched to a gene: 6. The length of the CDR3 is 11 residues. CDR3 sequence (DNA): TGTGCCAGCAGTTTGACAGGGAAGTCTCATTTT. Translating gives CASSLTGKSHF.